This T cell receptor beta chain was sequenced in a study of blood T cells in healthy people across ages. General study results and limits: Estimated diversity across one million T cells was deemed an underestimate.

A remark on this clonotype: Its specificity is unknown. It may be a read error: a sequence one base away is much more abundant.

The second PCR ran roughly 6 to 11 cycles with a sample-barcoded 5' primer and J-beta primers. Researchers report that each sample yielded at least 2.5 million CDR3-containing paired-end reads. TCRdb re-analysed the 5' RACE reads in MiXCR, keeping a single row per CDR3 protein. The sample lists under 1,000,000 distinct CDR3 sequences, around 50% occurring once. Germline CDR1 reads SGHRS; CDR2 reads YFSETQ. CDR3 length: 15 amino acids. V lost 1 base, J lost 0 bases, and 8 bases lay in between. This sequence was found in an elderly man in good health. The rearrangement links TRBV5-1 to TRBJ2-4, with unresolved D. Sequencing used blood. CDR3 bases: TGCGCCAGCAGCTTGAGAGTGGGAGCCAAAAACATTCAGTACTTC. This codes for CASSLRVGAKNIQYF.